Each of the 15 T cell receptor beta chains below was sequenced from the same sample in a study of blood T cell repertoires in COVID-19. Method: immunoSEQ multiplex PCR; TCRdb's copy keeps in-frame clones and lacks some. The sample consists of fewer than 350,000 clones, nearly 90% of them appearing once. The specimen sequenced was PBMCs or T cells enriched from blood (not recorded which). These receptors came from a young woman with acute COVID-19.

The V gene is TRBV19, the J gene TRBJ2-1; a weak D match, TRBD1 (5 bases). CDR1 is LNHDA, CDR2 SQIVND, per germline (reference sequence). V was trimmed by 6 bases and J by 1 base, leaving 10 bases between them. The CDR3 has 14 residues. CDR3 nucleotide sequence: TGTGCCAGTAGCAGTGGGGCGTCCTACAATGAGCAGTTCTTC. This translates into CASSSGASYNEQFF. The full variable domain, with the rest looked up from reference TRBV19 and TRBJ2-1, is DGGITQSPKYLFRKEGQNVTLSCEQNLNHDAMYWYRQDPGQGLRLIYYSQIVNDFQKGDIAEGYSVSREKKESFPLTVTSAQKNPTAFYLCASSSGASYNEQFFGPGTRLTVL.

CDR3 nucleotides: TGTGCCAGCAGCCCTAGCCGGGCTAGCGGGAGTATCTACGAGCAGTACTTC. It translates to CASSPSRASGSIYEQYF. The gene calls are TRBV7-2 and TRBJ2-7, with 10 bases identical to TRBD2. J was trimmed by 3 bases and V by 5 bases; bases with no gene match: 13. The CDR3 runs to 17 residues. Germline loops: CDR1 SGHTA, CDR2 FQGNSA.

The chain employs TRBV29-1 and TRBJ2-7; 8 bases are a match to TRBD1. The germline gives CDR1 SQVTM, CDR2 ANQGSEA. V gave up 7 bases and J gave up 3 bases; unmatched junction bases: 8. The CDR3 sequence is 13 residues long. The CDR3: CSARRDRNYEQYF. The CDR3 bases are TGCAGCGCACGCCGGGACAGGAACTACGAGCAGTACTTC.

This clone showed up just once. The chain employs TRBV7-8 and TRBJ2-7; maybe TRBD2 (6 bases). The V end was cut by 5 bases, the J end by 2 bases, with 19 bases between. CDR1 is SGHVS, CDR2 FQNEAQ, per germline. The CDR3 covers 16 residues. CDR3 protein: CASSLVVLAGTYEQYF. The CDR3 coding sequence is TGTGCCAGCAGCCTAGTGGTTTTGGCGGGGACCTACGAGCAGTACTTC.

This chain connects TRBV19 to TRBJ1-1; D gene ambiguous. The germline V gene encodes CDR1 LNHDA and CDR2 SQIVND (reference sequence). There are 13 residues in the CDR3. Trimming cost V 5 bases and J 7 bases, with 14 bases left between them. CDR3 region: CASSLSGTSEAFF. The CDR3 DNA follows: TGTGCCAGTAGTTTGAGCGGAACAAGTGAAGCTTTCTTT.

The gene calls are TRBV30 and TRBJ1-3, with D possibly TRBD1 on 6 matching bases. This CDR3 comprises 17 residues. V shed 0 bases and J shed 0 bases, with 15 bases lying between them. Germline V gene sequence: CDR1 GTSNPN, CDR2 SVGIG (reference sequence). As DNA, the CDR3 is TGTGCCTGGAGTGTACCGGGAGGACAGTTCTCTGGAAACACCATATATTTT. Its protein is CAWSVPGGQFSGNTIYF.

The gene calls are TRBV5-1 and TRBJ2-7; 7 bases map to TRBD2. Germline V gene data show CDR1 as SGHRS and CDR2 as YFSETQ. There are 16 residues in the CDR3. V trimming: 4 bases; J trimming: 3 bases; junction bases outside the gene matches: 13. CDR3 nucleotide sequence: TGCGCCAGCAGCCGCACAATAGCTAGCGGTGGCTACGAGCAGTACTTC. It is translated as CASSRTIASGGYEQYF.

V usage is TRBV3-1 (or the pseudogene TRBV3-2) and J usage is TRBJ1-2, with D perhaps TRBD1 (6 bases). Germline V gives CDR1 LGHDT, CDR2 YNNKEL (reference sequence). V lost 2 bases, J lost 0 bases, and 7 bases lay in between. The CDR3 is 14 amino acids. The CDR3 region has the DNA TGTGCCAGCAGCCAACAGGGGACTAACTATGGCTACACCTTC. The encoded protein is CASSQQGTNYGYTF.

CDR3 sequence reads: CASSVLDRGLPGNYGYTF. The DNA of the CDR3 is TGTGCCAGCAGCGTTCTAGACAGGGGCCTGCCGGGGAACTATGGCTACACCTTC. The chain carries TRBV9 and TRBJ1-2, with TRBD1 matching over 8 bases. CDR3 length: 18 residues. Germline CDR1 SGDLS, CDR2 YYNGEE. The junction had 14 bases not matched to a gene; V was cut back by 2 bases and J by 2 bases. The entire variable domain, with the rest obtained from reference TRBV9 and TRBJ1-2, is as follows: DSGVTQTPKHLITATGQRVTLRCSPRSGDLSVYWYQQSLDQGLQFLIQYYNGEERAKGNILERFSAQQFPDLHSELNLSSLELGDSALYFCASSVLDRGLPGNYGYTFGSGTRLTVV.

The rearrangement uses TRBV28 and TRBJ1-1; TRBD1 is a possible D gene (5 bases). The V and J ends lost 5 bases and 5 bases respectively, with 9 bases between them. Germline V gene lookup returns CDR1 MDHEN and CDR2 SYDVKM. CDR3 length equals 12 residues. CDR3 DNA sequence: TGTGCCAGCAGTCCGGGGGGGACTGAAGCTTTCTTT. This translates into CASSPGGTEAFF.

The chain joins TRBV27 to TRBJ2-7, with D possibly matching TRBD2 (5 bases). The CDR3 covers 14 residues. V dropped 5 bases and J dropped 2 bases, with 13 bases sitting between them. Germline-derived CDR1 and CDR2 are MNHEY and SMNVEV (reference sequence). CDR3 loop: CASSPTRRAYEQYF. CDR3 DNA sequence: TGTGCCAGCAGTCCGACAAGGCGGGCCTACGAGCAGTACTTC.

CDR3 amino acids: CASSSLRGRGGLAGSYEQYF. Written as DNA, the CDR3 is TGTGCCAGCAGCTCCCTAAGGGGCAGGGGTGGACTAGCAGGTTCCTACGAGCAGTACTTC. The chain joins TRBV28 to TRBJ2-7; 8 positions match TRBD2. This CDR3 contains 20 residues. V lost 6 bases, J lost 1 base, and 23 bases stayed unmatched. From germline, CDR1 is MDHEN and CDR2 SYDVKM.

This rearrangement joins TRBV19 to TRBJ2-1; D is possibly TRBD2 (6 bases). The CDR3 is 13 residues long. V shed 9 bases and J shed 6 bases, with 15 bases lying between them. Germline CDR1 is LNHDA and CDR2 is SQIVND (reference sequence). This CDR3 is CASNPGLPNEQFF. In DNA form, the CDR3 reads TGTGCCAGCAATCCGGGACTCCCCAATGAGCAGTTCTTC.

The rearrangement joins TRBV5-3 to TRBJ2-7, with 8 bases aligning to TRBD2. TRBV5-3 is given ORF status, its function remaining uncertain. V dropped 0 bases and J dropped 1; count of bases not matched to a gene: 6. The CDR3 totals 16 residues. CDR3 in amino acids: CARSLDGGRQSYEQYF. The CDR3 nucleotides are TGTGCCAGAAGCTTGGATGGCGGGAGGCAATCCTACGAGCAGTACTTC.

The genes are TRBV6-6 and TRBJ1-1, with D unclear. Germline CDR1 and CDR2: MNHNY and SVGAGI (reference sequence). The V end lost 4 bases, the J end lost 1 base, and 13 bases lay between the germline ends. The CDR3 has 15 residues. This CDR3 is CASSWTYGENTEAFF. In nucleotides, the CDR3 is TGTGCCAGCAGTTGGACTTATGGAGAGAACACTGAAGCTTTCTTT.